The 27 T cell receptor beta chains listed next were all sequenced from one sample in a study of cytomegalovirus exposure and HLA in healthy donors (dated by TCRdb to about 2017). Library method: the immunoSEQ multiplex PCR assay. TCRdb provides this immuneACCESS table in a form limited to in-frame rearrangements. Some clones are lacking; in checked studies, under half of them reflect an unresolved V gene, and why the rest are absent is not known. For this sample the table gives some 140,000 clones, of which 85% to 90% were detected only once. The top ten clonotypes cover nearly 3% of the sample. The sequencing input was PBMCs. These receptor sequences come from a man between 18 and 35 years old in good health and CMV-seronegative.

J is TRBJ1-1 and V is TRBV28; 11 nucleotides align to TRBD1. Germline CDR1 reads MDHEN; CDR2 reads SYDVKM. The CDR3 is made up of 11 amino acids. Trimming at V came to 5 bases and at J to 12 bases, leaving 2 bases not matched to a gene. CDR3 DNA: TGTGCCAGCAGTGGACAGGGGGCGACTTTCTTT. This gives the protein CASSGQGATFF.

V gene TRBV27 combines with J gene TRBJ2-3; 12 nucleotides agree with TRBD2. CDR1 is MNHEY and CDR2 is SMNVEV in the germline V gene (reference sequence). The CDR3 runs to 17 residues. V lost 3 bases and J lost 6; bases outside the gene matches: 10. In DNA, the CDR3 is TGTGCCAGCAGTTTCCTGAGCCCTAGCGGGAGGGGGGATACGCAGTATTTT. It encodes CASSFLSPSGRGDTQYF.

CDR3 amino acids: CASSVDGTSGRNEQFF. The CDR3 DNA reads as TGTGCCAGCAGCGTAGACGGGACTAGCGGGAGGAATGAGCAGTTCTTC. The genes are TRBV9 and TRBJ2-1, with 15 positions matching TRBD2. From germline, CDR1 is SGDLS and CDR2 YYNGEE. This CDR3 comprises 16 residues. Unmatched junction bases numbered 2, after V lost 0 bases and J lost 7 bases.

CDR3 DNA sequence: TGTGCCAGCAGTCCTCGGACAGGCCAGGCCCAGTACTTC. Its translation is CASSPRTGQAQYF. The V call is TRBV6-5, the J call TRBJ2-5; 7 nucleotides line up with TRBD1. The CDR3 contains 13 residues. The V gene end was trimmed by 5 bases and the J gene end by 9 bases; junction bases not matched to a gene: 9. Germline lookup yields CDR1 MNHEY and CDR2 SVGAGI.

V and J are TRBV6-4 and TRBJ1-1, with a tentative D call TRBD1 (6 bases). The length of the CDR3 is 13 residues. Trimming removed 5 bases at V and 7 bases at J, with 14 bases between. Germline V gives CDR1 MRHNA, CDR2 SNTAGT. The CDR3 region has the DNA TGTGCCAGCAGTCGGGGGGGGCTACGTGAAGCTTTCTTT. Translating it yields CASSRGGLREAFF.

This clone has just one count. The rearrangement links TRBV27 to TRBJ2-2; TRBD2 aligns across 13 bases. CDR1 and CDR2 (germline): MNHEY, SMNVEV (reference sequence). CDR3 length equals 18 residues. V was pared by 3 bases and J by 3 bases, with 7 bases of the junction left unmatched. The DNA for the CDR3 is TGTGCCAGCAGTTTCCACACTAGCGGGGGGGCGGACACCGGGGAGCTGTTTTTT. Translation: CASSFHTSGGADTGELFF.

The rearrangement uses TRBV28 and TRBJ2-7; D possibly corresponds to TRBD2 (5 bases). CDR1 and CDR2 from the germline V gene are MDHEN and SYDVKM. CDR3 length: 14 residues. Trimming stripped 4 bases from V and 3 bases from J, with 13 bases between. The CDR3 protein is CASSSPGRVYEQYF. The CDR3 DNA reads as TGTGCCAGCAGTTCCCCCGGGCGGGTCTACGAGCAGTACTTC.

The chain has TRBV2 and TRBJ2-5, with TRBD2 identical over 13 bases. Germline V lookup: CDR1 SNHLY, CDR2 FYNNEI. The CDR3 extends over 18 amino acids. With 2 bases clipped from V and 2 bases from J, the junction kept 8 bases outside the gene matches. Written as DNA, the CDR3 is TGTGCCAGCAGTGAATCGGGTACTAGCGGGGGGGGGCAAGAGACCCAGTACTTC. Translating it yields CASSESGTSGGGQETQYF.

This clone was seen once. CDR3 protein: CASRPAGGLPGELFF. Here the CDR3 DNA reads TGTGCCAGCAGACCAGCGGGGGGCCTTCCCGGGGAGCTGTTTTTT. This rearrangement joins TRBV6-5 to TRBJ2-2, with TRBD2 identical over 9 bases. Losses at the gene ends were 6 bases for V and 6 bases for J; bases not matched to a gene: 8. Germline assignment: CDR1 MNHEY and CDR2 SVGAGI. The CDR3 is 15 residues long.

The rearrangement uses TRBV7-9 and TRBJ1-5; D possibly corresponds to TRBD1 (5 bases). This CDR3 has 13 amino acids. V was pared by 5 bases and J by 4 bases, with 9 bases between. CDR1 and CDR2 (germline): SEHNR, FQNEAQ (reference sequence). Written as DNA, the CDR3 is TGTGCCAGCAGCCGGGGGGGGAATCAGCCCCAGCATTTT. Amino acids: CASSRGGNQPQHF.

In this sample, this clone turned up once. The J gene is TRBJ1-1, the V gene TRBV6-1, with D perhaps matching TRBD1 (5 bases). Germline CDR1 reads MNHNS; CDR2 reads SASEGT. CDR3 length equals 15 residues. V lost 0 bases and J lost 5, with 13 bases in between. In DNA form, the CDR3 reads TGTGCCAGCAGTGAAGCGGAGGGGCGAAAGACTGAAGCTTTCTTT. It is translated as CASSEAEGRKTEAFF.

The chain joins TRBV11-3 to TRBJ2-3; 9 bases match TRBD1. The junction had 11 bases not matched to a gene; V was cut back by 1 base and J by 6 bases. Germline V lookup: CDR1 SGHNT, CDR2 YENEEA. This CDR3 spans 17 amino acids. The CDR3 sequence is CASSLGSGQGIADTQYF. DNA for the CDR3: TGTGCCAGCAGCTTAGGATCGGGACAGGGTATAGCGGATACGCAGTATTTT.

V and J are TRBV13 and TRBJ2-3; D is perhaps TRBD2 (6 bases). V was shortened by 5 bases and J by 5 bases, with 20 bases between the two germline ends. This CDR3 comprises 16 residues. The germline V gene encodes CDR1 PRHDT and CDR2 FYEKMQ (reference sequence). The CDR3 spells CASSPRGGASLDTQYF. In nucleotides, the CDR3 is TGTGCCAGCAGCCCCCGCGGAGGGGCTTCTCTAGATACGCAGTATTTT.

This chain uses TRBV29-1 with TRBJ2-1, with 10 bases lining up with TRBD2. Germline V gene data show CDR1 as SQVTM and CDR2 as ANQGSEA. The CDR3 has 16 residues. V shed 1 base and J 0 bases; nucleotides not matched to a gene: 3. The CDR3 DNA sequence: TGCAGCGTTGAAGGGACTAGCGGACTCTCCTACAATGAGCAGTTCTTC. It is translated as CSVEGTSGLSYNEQFF.

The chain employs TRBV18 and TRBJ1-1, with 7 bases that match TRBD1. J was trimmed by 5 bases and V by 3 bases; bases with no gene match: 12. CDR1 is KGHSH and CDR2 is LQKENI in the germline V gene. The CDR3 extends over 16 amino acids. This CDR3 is CASSPPRGGVETEAFF. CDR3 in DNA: TGTGCCAGCTCACCCCCCAGAGGGGGCGTGGAGACTGAAGCTTTCTTT.

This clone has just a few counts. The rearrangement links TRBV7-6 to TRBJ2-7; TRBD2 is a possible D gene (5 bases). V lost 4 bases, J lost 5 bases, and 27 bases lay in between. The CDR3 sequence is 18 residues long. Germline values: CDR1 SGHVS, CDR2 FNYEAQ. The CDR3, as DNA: TGTGCCAGCAGCTCAACCCCCCTACTAGAGCTGAGCCATGACGAGCAGTACTTC. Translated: CASSSTPLLELSHDEQYF.

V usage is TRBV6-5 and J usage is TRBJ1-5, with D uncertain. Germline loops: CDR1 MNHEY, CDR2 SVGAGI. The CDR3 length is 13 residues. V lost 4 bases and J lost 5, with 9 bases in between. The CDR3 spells CASSLNSDQPQHF. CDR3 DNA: TGTGCCAGCAGTTTAAATTCGGATCAGCCCCAGCATTTT.

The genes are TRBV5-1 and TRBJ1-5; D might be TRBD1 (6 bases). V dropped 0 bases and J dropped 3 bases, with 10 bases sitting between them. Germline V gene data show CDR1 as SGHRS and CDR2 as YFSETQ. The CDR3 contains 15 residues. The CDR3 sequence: CASSLGTALNQPQHF. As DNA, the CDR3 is TGCGCCAGCAGCTTGGGGACAGCCCTCAATCAGCCCCAGCATTTT.

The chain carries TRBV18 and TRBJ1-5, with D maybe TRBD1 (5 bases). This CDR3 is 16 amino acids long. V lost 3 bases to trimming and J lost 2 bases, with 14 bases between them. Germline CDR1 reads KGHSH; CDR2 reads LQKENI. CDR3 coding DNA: TGTGCCAGCTCACCTCGCAAAGGGGAAGGCAATCAGCCCCAGCATTTT. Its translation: CASSPRKGEGNQPQHF.

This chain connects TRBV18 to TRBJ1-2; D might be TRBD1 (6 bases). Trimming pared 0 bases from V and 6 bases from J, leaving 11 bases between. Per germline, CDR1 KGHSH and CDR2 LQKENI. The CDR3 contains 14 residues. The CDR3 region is CASSPPAGDNGYTF. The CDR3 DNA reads TGTGCCAGCTCACCACCCGCAGGGGACAATGGCTACACCTTC. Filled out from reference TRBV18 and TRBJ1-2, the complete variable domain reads NAGVMQNPRHLVRRRGQEARLRCSPMKGHSHVYWYRQLPEEGLKFMVYLQKENIIDESGMPKERFSAEFPKEGPSILRIQQVVRGDSAAYFCASSPPAGDNGYTFGSGTRLTVV.

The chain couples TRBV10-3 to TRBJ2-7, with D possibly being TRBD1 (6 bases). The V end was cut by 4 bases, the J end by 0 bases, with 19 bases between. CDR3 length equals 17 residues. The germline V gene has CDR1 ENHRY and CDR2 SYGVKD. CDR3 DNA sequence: TGTGCCATCAGTGTGAACAGGGTCACCCAAAACTCCTACGAGCAGTACTTC. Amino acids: CAISVNRVTQNSYEQYF.

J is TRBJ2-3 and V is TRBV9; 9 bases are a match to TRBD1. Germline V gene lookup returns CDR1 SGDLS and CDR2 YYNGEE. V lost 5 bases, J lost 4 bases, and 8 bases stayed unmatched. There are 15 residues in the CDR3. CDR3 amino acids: CASSPGTGRADTQYF. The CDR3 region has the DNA TGTGCCAGCAGTCCCGGGACAGGGCGCGCAGATACGCAGTATTTT.

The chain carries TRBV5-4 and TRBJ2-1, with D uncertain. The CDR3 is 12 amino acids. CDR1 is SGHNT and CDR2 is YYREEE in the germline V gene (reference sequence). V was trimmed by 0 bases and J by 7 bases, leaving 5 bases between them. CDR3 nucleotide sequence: TGTGCCAGCAGCTTGGGGCCGAATGAGCAGTTCTTC. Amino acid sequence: CASSLGPNEQFF.

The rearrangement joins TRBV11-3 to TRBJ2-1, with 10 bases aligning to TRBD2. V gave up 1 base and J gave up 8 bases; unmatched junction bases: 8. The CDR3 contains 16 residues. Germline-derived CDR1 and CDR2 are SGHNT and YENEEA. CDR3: CASSLGASGRGDEQFF. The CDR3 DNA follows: TGTGCCAGCAGCTTAGGGGCTAGCGGGAGAGGCGATGAGCAGTTCTTC.

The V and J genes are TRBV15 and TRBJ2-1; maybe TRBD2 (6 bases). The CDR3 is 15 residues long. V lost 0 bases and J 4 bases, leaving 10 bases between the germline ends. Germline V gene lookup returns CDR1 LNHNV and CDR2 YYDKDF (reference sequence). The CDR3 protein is CATSRDRGLYNEQFF. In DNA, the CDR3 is TGTGCCACCAGCAGAGATAGGGGACTGTACAATGAGCAGTTCTTC.

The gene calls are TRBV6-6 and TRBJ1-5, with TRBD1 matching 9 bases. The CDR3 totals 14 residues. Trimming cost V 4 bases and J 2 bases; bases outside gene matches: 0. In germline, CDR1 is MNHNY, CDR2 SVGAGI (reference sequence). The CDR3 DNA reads TGTGCCAGCAGTTGGACAGGGGGCAATCAGCCCCAGCATTTT. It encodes CASSWTGGNQPQHF.

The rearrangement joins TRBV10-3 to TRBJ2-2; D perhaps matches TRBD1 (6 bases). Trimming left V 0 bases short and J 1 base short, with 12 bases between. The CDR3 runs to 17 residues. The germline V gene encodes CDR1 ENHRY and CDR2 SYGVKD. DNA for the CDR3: TGTGCCATCAGTGAGTCCCCCGGACAGCTGAACACCGGGGAGCTGTTTTTT. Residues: CAISESPGQLNTGELFF.